These 15 T cell receptor beta chains share one sample of origin, sequenced in a study of shared clonotypes between healthy human individuals. Naive CD8 cells were CD45RO-negative, positively selected for CCR7, excluding terminally differentiated effector memory CD45RA+ cells. Repertoires were generated with immunoSEQ multiplex PCR, while TCRdb's copy carries only in-frame clones and drops some. The repertoire holds about 2 million clones, with less than 95% as singletons. Material: naive CD8+ T cells sorted from blood. These TCRs come from a man between 18 and 35 years old in good health.

The V call is TRBV5-1, the J call TRBJ2-7; D is possibly TRBD1 (5 bases). Looked up from germline, CDR1 is SGHRS and CDR2 is YFSETQ. CDR3 length: 14 amino acids. Trimming pared 1 base from V and 5 bases from J, leaving 13 bases between. The CDR3: CASSLWARADEQYF. CDR3 sequence (DNA): TGCGCCAGCAGCTTGTGGGCCAGGGCGGACGAGCAGTACTTC.

V and J are TRBV11-2 and TRBJ2-7, with 11 bases matching TRBD2. The CDR3 covers 17 residues. Looked up from germline, CDR1 is SGHAT and CDR2 is FQNNGV. After removal of 1 base from V and 3 bases from J, the junction contained 8 bases not matched to a gene. CDR3 in amino acids: CASSLVGTSGLFYEQYF. The CDR3 DNA reads TGTGCCAGCAGCTTAGTTGGGACTAGCGGACTGTTCTACGAGCAGTACTTC.

The rearrangement uses TRBV7-9 and TRBJ2-1; perhaps TRBD2 as D (5 bases). This CDR3 spans 15 amino acids. V lost 6 bases and J lost 0, with 12 bases in between. CDR1 and CDR2 (germline): SEHNR, FQNEAQ (reference sequence). The CDR3 here is CASRAVGSSYNEQFF. The CDR3 DNA reads as TGTGCCAGCAGGGCTGTAGGGAGCTCCTACAATGAGCAGTTCTTC.

Of note for this clone: Other nucleotide sequences from this sample produce the same CDR3. The chain links TRBV4-1 to TRBJ1-3, with D tentatively TRBD1 (5 bases). Germline assignment: CDR1 MGHRA and CDR2 YSYEKL. This CDR3 spans 15 amino acids. Between the trimmed V and J ends, which lost 0 bases and 4 bases, there was a span of 10 bases. In DNA, the CDR3 is TGCGCCAGCAGCCAAGATGAGGGGCCGGGAAACACCATATATTTT. This sequence encodes CASSQDEGPGNTIYF.

Note on this clone: Other DNA sequences within the sample encode an identical CDR3. The chain joins TRBV27 to TRBJ2-7, with 9 bases identical to TRBD1. Germline loops: CDR1 MNHEY, CDR2 SMNVEV (reference sequence). The CDR3 covers 16 residues. J was trimmed by 3 bases and V by 2 bases; bases with no gene match: 8. CDR3 loop: CASSLSPGTGNYEQYF. DNA for the CDR3: TGTGCCAGCAGTTTAAGTCCCGGGACAGGGAACTACGAGCAGTACTTC.

V and J are TRBV5-6 and TRBJ2-7; no firm D call. Germline CDR1 is SGHDT and CDR2 is YYEEEE. The germline V and J ends were trimmed by 2 bases and 1 base, with 7 bases remaining between them. The CDR3 contains 13 residues. CDR3 in amino acids: CASSFWNSYEQYF. In nucleotides, the CDR3 is TGTGCCAGCAGCTTCTGGAATTCCTACGAGCAGTACTTC.

The chain couples TRBV11-1 to TRBJ2-3; 10 bases line up with TRBD2. The CDR3 loop spans 18 amino acids. Germline-derived CDR1 and CDR2 are SGHAT and FQDESV (reference sequence). The V gene end was trimmed by 1 base and the J gene end by 0 bases; junction bases not matched to a gene: 7. The CDR3 reads CASSLVAGGSYSTDTQYF. The CDR3 DNA is TGTGCCAGCAGCTTAGTAGCGGGGGGCTCCTATAGCACAGATACGCAGTATTTT.

Regarding this clone: This sample includes further DNA sequences coding for the same CDR3. CDR3 loop: CASSQGQVNTEAFF. The CDR3 region has the DNA TGCGCCAGCAGCCAAGGACAGGTGAACACTGAAGCTTTCTTT. The rearrangement joins TRBV4-1 to TRBJ1-1; a weak D match, TRBD1 (6 bases). Trimming shortened V by 1 base and J by 0 bases, and 6 bases separated the two germline ends. From germline, CDR1 is MGHRA and CDR2 YSYEKL. CDR3 length equals 14 residues.

The chain recombines TRBV27 with TRBJ1-6; D not certain. The germline gives CDR1 MNHEY, CDR2 SMNVEV (reference sequence). Trimming took 2 bases from V and 12 from J, leaving 11 bases between them. CDR3 length: 13 amino acids. CDR3 sequence reads: CASSLDGSQPLHF. In DNA form, the CDR3 reads TGTGCCAGCAGTTTAGATGGCAGCCAACCCCTCCACTTT.

This rearrangement joins TRBV4-3 to TRBJ2-7; D possibly corresponds to TRBD2 (5 bases). The CDR3 is made up of 15 amino acids. CDR1 is LGHNA, CDR2 YSLEER, per germline. Trimming removed 4 bases at V and 5 bases at J, with 18 bases between. CDR3 nucleotide sequence: TGCGCCAGCAGCCCGCGCGTCTTCCTCGGGGACGAGCAGTACTTC. It translates to CASSPRVFLGDEQYF.

The chain carries TRBV4-1 and TRBJ1-6, with D tentatively TRBD1 (5 bases). The CDR3 loop spans 19 amino acids. Trimming took off 0 bases at V and 1 base at J, with 16 bases between the two ends. Germline-derived CDR1 and CDR2 are MGHRA and YSYEKL. In DNA form, the CDR3 reads TGCGCCAGCAGCCAAGATAGCCGGGGGGGTGTATCCTATAATTCACCCCTCCACTTT. Translating it yields CASSQDSRGGVSYNSPLHF.

The chain combines TRBV5-4 with TRBJ2-7; the match to TRBD1 covers 11 bases. Germline CDR1 reads SGHNT; CDR2 reads YYREEE (reference sequence). Trimming removed 4 bases from V and 4 bases from J; junction bases left unmatched: 7. This CDR3 has 15 amino acids. The CDR3 region is CASSHTGTGGYEQYF. The CDR3 nucleotides are TGTGCCAGCAGCCATACCGGGACAGGGGGTTACGAGCAGTACTTC.

The chain has TRBV5-6 and TRBJ2-5, with 10 nucleotides matching TRBD2. CDR1 is SGHDT, CDR2 YYEEEE, per germline. V lost 0 bases to trimming and J lost 0 bases; unmatched junction nucleotides: 8. CDR3 length equals 18 residues. CDR3 sequence reads: CASSLGLAGVGYQETQYF. The CDR3 DNA reads as TGTGCCAGCAGCTTGGGCCTAGCGGGAGTTGGGTACCAAGAGACCCAGTACTTC.

This chain joins TRBV6-4 and TRBJ2-5; D uncertain. This CDR3 has 10 amino acids. V lost 3 bases and J 4 bases, leaving 0 bases between the germline ends. Per the germline V gene, CDR1 is MRHNA and CDR2 is SNTAGT. Here the CDR3 DNA reads TGTGCCAGCAGTGAAGAGACCCAGTACTTC. This sequence encodes CASSEETQYF.

The chain uses TRBV6-1 and TRBJ2-3, with D perhaps being TRBD1 or TRBD2 (5 bases each). Trimming removed 2 bases from V and 2 bases from J, with 14 bases in between. CDR3 length: 16 amino acids. Germline values: CDR1 MNHNS, CDR2 SASEGT. CDR3 bases: TGTGCCAGCAGTGAATTTGGGGGTTCCGACACAGATACGCAGTATTTT. Translation gives CASSEFGGSDTDTQYF.